These T cell receptor beta chains were read from a single sample in a study of cytomegalovirus exposure and HLA in healthy donors. Here immunoSEQ multiplex PCR was the method, and the copy in TCRdb shows in-frame clones only, minus some. Of over 100,000 clones listed, about two thirds were seen once; the top ten hold 4.2%. The sample comprised PBMCs. The source is a man aged 50 to 59 in good health and CMV-seropositive. CDR3s include the opening cysteine and the closing phenylalanine or tryptophan. The D gene is left open where the match is weak. Rows may omit the clone size; those that give it use once, few, many or a size class.

CDR3 length,D gene,V gene,J gene,clone size,CDR3 protein,CDR3 DNA
13,.,TRBV10-3,TRBJ1-4,few,CAISPGNNEKLFF,TGTGCCATCAGTCCGGGGAATAATGAAAAACTGTTTTTT
15,.,TRBV5-3,TRBJ2-7,.,CARRTESTDSYEQYF,TGTGCCAGAAGAACCGAATCGACAGACTCCTACGAGCAGTACTTC
14,.,TRBV15,TRBJ1-2,few,CATSRRGGGYGYTF,TGTGCCACCAGCAGAAGGGGAGGCGGCTATGGCTACACCTTC
18,TRBD2,TRBV5-1,TRBJ2-3,.,CASSLEGSGGPSTDTQYF,TGCGCCAGCAGCTTGGAGGGTAGCGGGGGACCCAGCACAGATACGCAGTATTTT
14,.,TRBV5-4,TRBJ1-2,.,CASSLEQANYGYTF,TGTGCCAGCAGCTTGGAACAGGCGAACTATGGCTACACCTTC
16,TRBD2,TRBV29-1,TRBJ2-5,.,CSALGSGRGLVETQYF,TGCAGCGCCCTGGGAAGCGGGAGAGGGTTGGTGGAGACCCAGTACTTC
15,.,TRBV5-5,TRBJ2-7,.,CASSLDSNPSYEQYF,TGTGCCAGCAGCCTAGACAGCAACCCCTCCTACGAGCAGTACTTC
15,.,TRBV7-6,TRBJ1-2,.,CASSPSGIPFYGYTF,TGTGCCAGCAGCCCGTCAGGAATTCCCTTCTATGGCTACACCTTC
15,.,TRBV11-2,TRBJ2-4,.,CASSLVVREGGIQYF,TGTGCCAGCAGCTTAGTCGTCAGGGAGGGGGGCATTCAGTACTTC
15,.,TRBV12-5,TRBJ2-5,few,CASGLGFRTTETQYF,TGTGCTAGTGGTTTGGGGTTCCGGACAACGGAGACCCAGTACTTC
13,.,TRBV5-1,TRBJ1-5,.,CASSLEQNQPQHF,TGCGCCAGCAGCTTGGAACAGAATCAGCCCCAGCATTTT
14,.,TRBV27,TRBJ2-1,.,CASSLAASYNEQFF,TGTGCCAGCAGTTTAGCGGCATCCTACAATGAGCAGTTCTTC
14,TRBD1,TRBV7-8,TRBJ1-1,few,CASSSGGGGTEAFF,TGTGCCAGCAGCTCAGGGGGCGGTGGCACTGAAGCTTTCTTT
13,.,TRBV2,TRBJ2-5,few,CASSRDLQETQYF,TGTGCCAGCAGCCGGGACTTGCAAGAGACCCAGTACTTC
15,.,TRBV5-4,TRBJ2-1,.,CASSTGRNSYNEQFF,TGTGCCAGCAGCACAGGGCGGAACTCCTACAATGAGCAGTTCTTC
16,TRBD2,TRBV9,TRBJ2-1,.,CASSPGLAGEYNEQFF,TGTGCCAGCAGCCCCGGACTAGCGGGGGAGTACAATGAGCAGTTCTTC
17,.,TRBV6-1,TRBJ2-3,.,CASSEPAGALPTDTQYF,TGTGCCAGCAGTGAACCCGCGGGGGCCTTACCCACAGATACGCAGTATTTT
15,TRBD1,TRBV7-9,TRBJ1-1,.,CASSTPGQGALRAFF,TGTGCCAGCAGCACTCCGGGACAGGGGGCTCTGAGAGCTTTCTTT
11,.,TRBV29-1,TRBJ1-2,.,CSVRGDYGYTF,TGCAGCGTTAGGGGTGACTATGGCTACACCTTC
13,TRBD1,TRBV6-5,TRBJ1-2,few,CASSYRTGLGYTF,TGTGCCAGCAGTTACAGGACAGGGTTAGGCTACACCTTC
16,TRBD1,TRBV5-1,TRBJ1-3,.,CASSRTGAASGNTIYF,TGCGCCAGCTCTCGAACAGGGGCGGCCTCTGGAAACACCATATATTTT
13,TRBD1,TRBV29-1,TRBJ1-2,.,CSGGTASSHGYTF,TGCAGCGGGGGGACAGCCTCCTCCCATGGCTACACCTTC
16,TRBD2,TRBV6-5,TRBJ2-2,.,CASSLPGLANTGELFF,TGTGCCAGCAGTTTACCGGGACTAGCGAACACCGGGGAGCTGTTTTTT
15,TRBD1,TRBV18,TRBJ2-7,.,CASSQQGAQGYEQYF,TGTGCCAGCTCACAACAGGGGGCGCAAGGGTACGAGCAGTACTTC
15,.,TRBV7-2,TRBJ1-5,.,CASSPTGWGNQPQHF,TGTGCCAGCAGCCCAACAGGATGGGGCAATCAGCCCCAGCATTTT
14,.,TRBV2,TRBJ2-3,.,CASTGVWGTDTQYF,TGTGCCAGCACCGGAGTGTGGGGCACAGATACGCAGTATTTT
17,TRBD1,TRBV27,TRBJ1-2,.,CASSVGLRTGGMYGYTF,TGTGCCAGCAGTGTCGGATTAAGGACAGGGGGCATGTATGGCTACACCTTC
13,.,TRBV6-5,TRBJ1-6,.,CASSSGNNSPLHF,TGTGCCAGCAGTTCGGGGAATAATTCACCCCTCCACTTT
14,TRBD1,TRBV6-5,TRBJ1-2,.,CASSYSTGPYGYTF,TGTGCCAGCAGTTACTCGACAGGGCCGTATGGCTACACCTTC
15,.,TRBV6-5,TRBJ1-4,.,CASSPYWLRNEKLFF,TGTGCCAGCAGTCCCTATTGGCTGAGGAATGAAAAACTGTTTTTT
11,.,TRBV4-1,TRBJ2-7,.,CASSQSHEQYF,TGCGCCAGCAGCCAATCCCACGAGCAGTACTTC